This T cell receptor beta chain came from a study of blood T cell repertoires in COVID-19 (dated by TCRdb to the early 2020s). About the investigation overall: Samples from collaborators originated in the United States, Italy and Spain and spanned both the acute and convalescent phases of COVID-19. The dataset comprised deeply sampled blood TCRbeta repertoires from subjects exposed to, actively infected with, or recovered from COVID-19. Where HLA class I and class II types were available, the types were taken from metadata supplied by the sample provider, not from assay-based typing. The prospective study material was composed of cDNA or gDNA derived from T cells, B-cell-depleted T cells, or PBMCs. The samples were drawn from two sources: the first 160 participants of the ongoing ImmuneRACE study, and over 950 subjects contributed by 6 global collaborators. A de-identified subject ID, COVID-19 status, age in years and sex were almost always included in the sample metadata. The repertoires were released in a freely available public database intended as a resource for research on the immune response to SARS-CoV-2. The paper's findings and limits, for the study overall: Clinical and demographic metadata were provided uncurated, with the amount varying by source and participant.

V loses 0 bases of germline sequence and J loses 7 bases, and the interval between the two ends is 7 bases. The germline V gene sets CDR1 to MNHEY and CDR2 to SVGAGI. The CDR3 starts with the cysteine, ends with the phenylalanine, and has 14 residues. Only CDR3 DNA remains: 42 bases, in frame from the first base. In the case of this clone: This receptor's antigen is unknown. Base qualities were left out, and no much larger clone turns up one base away.

TCRbeta CDR3 regions were amplified from genomic DNA by means of the immunoSEQ Assay, a bias-controlled multiplex PCR. On the study's bioinformatics: The number of nucleated cells in each sample was estimated by amplification of reference gene primers within the assay. To quantify the absolute abundance of each unique TCRbeta CDR3 rearrangement, sequence reads were collapsed and filtered. For each sample, productive Simpson clonality was calculated as the square root of Simpson's diversity index across productive rearrangements. TCRdb stores this immuneACCESS table with in-frame sequences only. Part of the clones is absent; in the studies checked, under half of the shortfall reflects unresolved V genes, and no reason is known for the rest. That table is the source of V, J and clone size, and D and trimming were worked out from the DNA. Counted in this sample were under 50,000 clones; approximately 80% of them appeared once. Less than 75% of the sample rests with the top ten.

Collaborating institutions collected whole blood in K2EDTA tubes following their own protocols. For TCRbeta analysis, collaborator samples were shipped as frozen whole blood, as isolated PBMCs, or as DNA extracted from either sample type. The sequence came from a man aged 65 to 85 with acute or convalescent COVID-19. The chain is made from TRBV6-5 and TRBJ1-6; too little of a D gene remains to name it. Input material: peripheral blood. The DNA reads as follows: TGTGCCAGCAGTTACTCTCCCGGGAATTCACCCCTCCACTTT. Its translation reads: CASSYSPGNSPLHF.